These 24 T cell receptor beta chains originate from one sample sequenced in a study of read filtering for tumor transcriptome and immune sequencing. Molecular barcoded adaptors covering alpha/delta and beta/gamma chains were used on 400 ng RNA. TCRdb reprocessed the reads via MiXCR and lists one record per CDR3 protein. The sample records over 50,000 distinct CDR3 sequences, roughly 19% being singletons. Sequenced material: a population of CD138-negative cells sorted from bone marrow. The source of these receptors is a donor over 35 with multiple myeloma.

There are many counts of this clonotype. The chain employs TRBV7-9 and TRBJ2-7; D gene uncertain. This CDR3 comprises 13 residues. Germline V gene sequence: CDR1 SEHNR, CDR2 FQNEAQ (reference sequence). V gave up 1 base and J gave up 3 bases, with 7 bases separating them. The CDR3 sequence: CASSLVNDYEQYF. CDR3 nucleotides: TGTGCCAGCAGCTTAGTGAATGACTACGAGCAGTACTTC.

This clonotype occurred many times. The rearrangement links TRBV29-1 to TRBJ2-1; 14 bases match TRBD2. CDR3 length: 15 residues. Germline V gene data show CDR1 as SQVTM and CDR2 as ANQGSEA. V trimming: 6 bases; J trimming: 5 bases; junction bases outside the gene matches: 6. CDR3 residues: CSVDGTSGGHNEQFF. CDR3 nucleotide sequence: TGCAGCGTCGATGGGACTAGCGGGGGTCACAATGAGCAGTTCTTC.

This clonotype was counted at least ten times. The gene calls are TRBV2 and TRBJ2-5; D gene uncertain. The germline gives CDR1 SNHLY, CDR2 FYNNEI. V was clipped by 6 bases and J by 0 bases, with 8 bases between them. The CDR3 sequence is 13 residues long. The CDR3 DNA reads TGTGCCAGCAGCCAGATGTACCAAGAGACCCAGTACTTC. Translating gives CASSQMYQETQYF.

This clonotype was recorded at least ten times. The J gene is TRBJ2-1, the V gene TRBV28, with unresolved D. Germline CDR1 reads MDHEN; CDR2 reads SYDVKM. The CDR3 totals 11 residues. The V end lost 5 bases, the J end lost 9 bases, and 8 bases lay between the germline ends. The DNA for the CDR3 is TGTGCCAGCAGTGGAATTGGTGAGCAGTTCTTC. It encodes CASSGIGEQFF. The full variable domain, with the rest looked up from reference TRBV28 and TRBJ2-1, is DVKVTQSSRYLVKRTGEKVFLECVQDMDHENMFWYRQDPGLGLRLIYFSYDVKMKEKGDIPEGYSVSREKKERFSLILESASTNQTSMYLCASSGIGEQFFGPGTRLTVL.

This clonotype has ten or more counts. The rearrangement uses TRBV18 and TRBJ1-1, with 7 bases aligning to TRBD1. V lost 1 base to trimming and J lost 1 base; unmatched junction nucleotides: 6. Germline assignment: CDR1 KGHSH and CDR2 LQKENI. CDR3 length: 16 amino acids. The CDR3 coding sequence is TGTGCCAGCTCACCACTTATGGGACAGTCGAACACTGAAGCTTTCTTT. Amino acid sequence: CASSPLMGQSNTEAFF.

This chain uses TRBV2 with TRBJ2-5; TRBD2 matches at 8 bases. The CDR3 is 15 residues long. The J segment lost 5 bases and the V segment lost 10 bases, leaving 15 bases of the junction unmatched. Germline V gene sequence: CDR1 SNHLY, CDR2 FYNNEI. CDR3 nucleotides: TGTGCCAACATCGGGAGGGACCGCAGGCAGGAGACCCAGTACTTC. Protein sequence: CANIGRDRRQETQYF.

In this sample, this clonotype turned up a few times. The chain links TRBV20-1 to TRBJ1-6; the D is unclear. Germline lookup yields CDR1 DFQATT and CDR2 SNEGSKA (reference sequence). This CDR3 has 14 residues. V lost 0 bases to trimming and J lost 6 bases, with 9 bases between them. DNA of the CDR3: TGCAGTGCTAGAGAAGTGGTTGGTAATTCACCCCTCCACTTT. As protein: CSAREVVGNSPLHF.

This clonotype occurred many times. V and J are TRBV6-2 or TRBV6-3 and TRBJ1-2; no clear D gene. CDR1 and CDR2 (germline): MNHEY, SVGEGT. V lost 10 bases and J lost 6, with 15 bases in between. The CDR3 loop spans 12 amino acids. In DNA form, the CDR3 reads TGTGCCACACAGACGAACTACCATGGCTACACCTTC. Its translation: CATQTNYHGYTF.

The J gene is TRBJ2-1, the V gene TRBV20-1; D is unresolved. This CDR3 comprises 13 residues. From germline, CDR1 is DFQATT and CDR2 SNEGSKA (reference sequence). V shed 0 bases and J shed 8 bases, with 11 bases lying between them. CDR3 nucleotide sequence: TGCAGTGCTAGAGATTCCAGAACCCATGAGCAGTTCTTC. Residues: CSARDSRTHEQFF.

This clonotype was picked up many times. This chain links TRBV20-1 with TRBJ2-3; 9 bases are shared with TRBD2. The ends lost 5 bases at V and 6 bases at J; junction bases unmatched: 9. This CDR3 comprises 14 residues. The germline gives CDR1 DFQATT, CDR2 SNEGSKA (reference sequence). The CDR3 coding sequence is TGCAGTGCTTATAGCGGGGGTGTCCCCGATACGCAGTATTTT. Amino acid sequence: CSAYSGGVPDTQYF.

This clonotype was seen ten or more times. The chain joins TRBV3-1 to TRBJ2-3; the match to TRBD2 covers 8 bases. Germline trimming cut 4 bases from V and 6 bases from J; bases unmatched to any gene: 9. The CDR3 is made up of 15 amino acids. Germline V CDR1 and CDR2: LGHDT, YNNKEL (reference sequence). This CDR3 is CASSRSGLAFDTQYF. The CDR3 DNA reads TGTGCCAGCAGCCGGAGTGGACTAGCATTCGATACGCAGTATTTT.

The chain is built from TRBV29-1 and TRBJ1-4, with D tentatively TRBD1 (5 bases). The length of the CDR3 is 12 residues. With 4 bases removed from V and 8 bases from J, the gap between germline ends came to 11 bases. The germline gives CDR1 SQVTM, CDR2 ANQGSEA. CDR3 region: CSVATGGEKLFF. CDR3 coding DNA: TGCAGCGTTGCAACGGGGGGGGAAAAACTGTTTTTT.

This clonotype appeared many times. The chain uses TRBV7-3 and TRBJ2-7, with D perhaps matching TRBD2 (6 bases). This CDR3 comprises 13 residues. Germline V CDR1 and CDR2: SGHTA, FQGTGA. V lost 4 bases and J 3 bases, leaving 10 bases between the germline ends. The CDR3 bases are TGTGCCAGCAGCTGGGGGGACGGCTACGAGCAGTACTTC. Amino acid sequence: CASSWGDGYEQYF.

This clonotype showed up many times. This rearrangement joins TRBV10-2 to TRBJ2-2, with 7 bases matching TRBD1. Germline values: CDR1 WSHSY, CDR2 SAAADI. The CDR3 totals 15 residues. Trimming removed 4 bases from V and 0 bases from J; junction bases left unmatched: 2. The CDR3 reads CASSGQGANTGELFF. In DNA, the CDR3 is TGCGCCAGCAGTGGACAGGGCGCGAACACCGGGGAGCTGTTTTTT.

Ten or more counts support this clonotype. This chain links TRBV29-1 with TRBJ2-3; TRBD1 agrees at 7 bases. Germline trimming cut 0 bases from V and 3 bases from J; bases unmatched to any gene: 6. This CDR3 region has 15 residues. Germline assignment: CDR1 SQVTM and CDR2 ANQGSEA. The CDR3: CSVEESTGDTDTQYF. As DNA, the CDR3 is TGCAGCGTTGAAGAAAGCACAGGGGATACAGATACGCAGTATTTT.

This clonotype has ten or more counts. The rearrangement links TRBV15 to TRBJ2-7, with D unclear. Germline V lookup: CDR1 LNHNV, CDR2 YYDKDF (reference sequence). The CDR3 totals 13 residues. Deletions cut 0 bases from V and 3 bases from J, with 6 bases between. DNA for the CDR3: TGTGCCACCAGCAGAGATCTTGTCTACGAGCAGTACTTC. Translating it yields CATSRDLVYEQYF. Variable domain in full (rest from reference TRBV15 and TRBJ2-7): DAMVIQNPRYQVTQFGKPVTLSCSQTLNHNVMYWYQQKSSQAPKLLFHYYDKDFNNEADTPDNFQSRRPNTSFCFLDIRSPGLGDTAMYLCATSRDLVYEQYFGPGTRLTVT.

This clonotype has ten or more counts. V gene TRBV6-9 combines with J gene TRBJ1-3; D is unclear. Germline assignment: CDR1 MNHGY and CDR2 SVAAGI. Trimming took off 3 bases at V and 0 bases at J, with 9 bases between the two ends. CDR3 length equals 15 residues. The CDR3 nucleotides are TGTGCCAGCAGTTACGGACCGCACTCTGGAAACACCATATATTTT. Amino acid sequence: CASSYGPHSGNTIYF.

Points on this clonotype: It may be a read error: a sequence one base away is much more abundant. V is TRBV24-1 and J is TRBJ2-1; D may be TRBD1 (5 bases). Trimming took 7 bases from V and 13 from J, leaving 28 bases between them. The CDR3 covers 16 residues. CDR1 is KGHDR and CDR2 is SFDVKD in the germline V gene. CDR3 nucleotides: TGTGCCACCAGAGGGGCTTCGGACGTCGAACCTTTGCAACAGTTCTTC. Its protein is CATRGASDVEPLQQFF.

This chain joins TRBV3-1 and TRBJ2-4, with TRBD2 matching 9 bases. CDR1 is LGHDT and CDR2 is YNNKEL in the germline V gene (reference sequence). The V gene end was trimmed by 8 bases and the J gene end by 10 bases; junction bases not matched to a gene: 12. The CDR3 runs 14 residues. The CDR3 is CASGELAGKGIQYF. CDR3 nucleotide sequence: TGTGCCAGCGGGGAACTAGCGGGCAAGGGGATTCAGTACTTC.

This clonotype came up many times. The rearrangement links TRBV7-8 to TRBJ2-1, with no clear D. This CDR3 region has 13 residues. Germline lookup yields CDR1 SGHVS and CDR2 FQNEAQ. V was shortened by 2 bases and J by 7 bases, with 9 bases between the two germline ends. CDR3: CASSLSSGNEQFF. For the CDR3, the DNA is TGTGCCAGCAGCTTAAGTTCTGGGAATGAGCAGTTCTTC.

This clonotype showed up many times. The chain carries TRBV28 and TRBJ1-5, with a tentative D call TRBD1 (6 bases). V was trimmed by 11 bases and J by 1 base, leaving 15 bases between them. This CDR3 is 14 amino acids long. Germline V gene lookup returns CDR1 MDHEN and CDR2 SYDVKM. CDR3 loop: CASRGGQSNQPQHF. The CDR3 DNA is TGTGCCTCCAGGGGCGGACAGAGCAATCAGCCCCAGCATTTT.

Remarks on this clonotype: Given a much more abundant clone one base away, this may be a read error. The rearrangement links TRBV20-1 to TRBJ2-2; 11 bases fit TRBD1. Germline CDR1 reads DFQATT; CDR2 reads SNEGSKA (reference sequence). CDR3 length: 14 residues. CDR3 amino acids: CSATGTGGAGGLFF. The CDR3 DNA follows: TGCAGTGCTACCGGGACAGGGGGGGCCGGGGGGCTGTTTTTT.

This clonotype was recorded many times. The J gene is TRBJ2-1, the V gene TRBV19; 9 nucleotides align to TRBD2. This CDR3 spans 13 amino acids. The ends lost 9 bases at V and 7 bases at J; junction bases unmatched: 7. Germline V CDR1 and CDR2: LNHDA, SQIVND (reference sequence). CDR3 in DNA: TGTGCCAGCACCGGGACTAGCAGGAATGAGCAGTTCTTC. As protein: CASTGTSRNEQFF.

A note on this clonotype: This sequence may be a read error, since a much larger clone differs from it by one base. The V call is TRBV7-8, the J call TRBJ2-5, with 7 bases lining up with TRBD1. CDR3 length: 16 amino acids. Trimming at V came to 6 bases and at J to 5 bases, leaving 15 bases not matched to a gene. Germline V CDR1 and CDR2: SGHVS, FQNEAQ. This CDR3 reads CASRRVTTGVGETQYF. DNA of the CDR3: TGTGCCAGCAGGCGCGTCACTACAGGGGTGGGGGAGACCCAGTACTTC.